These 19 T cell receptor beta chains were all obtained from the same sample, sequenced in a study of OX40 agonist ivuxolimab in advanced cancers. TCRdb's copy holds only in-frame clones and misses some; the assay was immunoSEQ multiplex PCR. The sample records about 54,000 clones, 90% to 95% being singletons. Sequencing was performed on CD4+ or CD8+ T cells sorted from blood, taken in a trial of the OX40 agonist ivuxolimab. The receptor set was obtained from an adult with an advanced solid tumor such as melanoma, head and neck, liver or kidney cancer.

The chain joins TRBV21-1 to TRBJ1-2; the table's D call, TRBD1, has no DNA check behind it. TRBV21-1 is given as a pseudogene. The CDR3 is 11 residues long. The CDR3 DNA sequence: TGTGCCAGCAGCCGACAGGGTTGCTACACCTTC. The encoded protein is CASSRQGCYTF.

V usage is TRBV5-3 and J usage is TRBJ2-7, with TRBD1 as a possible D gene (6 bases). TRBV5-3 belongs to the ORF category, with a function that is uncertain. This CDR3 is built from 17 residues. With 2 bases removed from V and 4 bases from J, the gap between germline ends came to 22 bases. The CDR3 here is CARSFSGALTFWYEQYF. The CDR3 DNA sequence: TGTGCCAGAAGCTTTTCAGGGGCATTGACATTTTGGTACGAGCAGTACTTC.

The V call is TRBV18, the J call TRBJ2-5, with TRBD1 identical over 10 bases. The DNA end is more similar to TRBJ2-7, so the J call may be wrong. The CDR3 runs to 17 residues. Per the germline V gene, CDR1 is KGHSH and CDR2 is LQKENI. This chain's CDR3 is CASSPTLGTGEIHEQYF. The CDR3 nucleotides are TGTGCCAGCTCACCAACCCTGGGGACAGGGGAGATCCACGAGCAGTACTTC.

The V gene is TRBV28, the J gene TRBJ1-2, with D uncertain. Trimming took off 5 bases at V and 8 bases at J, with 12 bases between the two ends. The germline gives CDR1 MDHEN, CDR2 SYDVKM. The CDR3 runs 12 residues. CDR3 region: CASSPLDEGYTF. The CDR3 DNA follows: TGTGCCAGCAGTCCCCTGGACGAGGGCTACACCTTC.

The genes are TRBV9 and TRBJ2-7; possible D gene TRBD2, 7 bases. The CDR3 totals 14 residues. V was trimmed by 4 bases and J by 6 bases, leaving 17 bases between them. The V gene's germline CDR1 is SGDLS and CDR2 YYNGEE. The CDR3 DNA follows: TGTGCCAGCAGCCTCGGGGGGCCTACGGGCGAGCAGTACTTC. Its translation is CASSLGGPTGEQYF.

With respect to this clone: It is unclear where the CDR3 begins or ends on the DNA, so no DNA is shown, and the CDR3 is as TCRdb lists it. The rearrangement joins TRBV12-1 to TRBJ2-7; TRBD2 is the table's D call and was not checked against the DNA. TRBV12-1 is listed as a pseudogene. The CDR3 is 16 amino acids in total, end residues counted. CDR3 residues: CASSFGGGTPLYEQYF.

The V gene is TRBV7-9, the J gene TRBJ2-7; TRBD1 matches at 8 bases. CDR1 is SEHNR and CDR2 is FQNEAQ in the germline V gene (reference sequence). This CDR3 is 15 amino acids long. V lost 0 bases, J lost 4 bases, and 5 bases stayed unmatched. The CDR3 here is CASSLAQGARYEQYF. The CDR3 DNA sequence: TGTGCCAGCAGCTTAGCGCAGGGGGCGCGGTACGAGCAGTACTTC.

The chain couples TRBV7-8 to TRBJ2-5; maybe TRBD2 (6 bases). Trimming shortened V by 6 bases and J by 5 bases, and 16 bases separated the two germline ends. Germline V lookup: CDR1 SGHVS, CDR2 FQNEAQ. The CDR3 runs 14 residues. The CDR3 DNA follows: TGTGCCAGCAGTTCGGGACTCCCCCGGGAGACCCAGTACTTC. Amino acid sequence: CASSSGLPRETQYF.

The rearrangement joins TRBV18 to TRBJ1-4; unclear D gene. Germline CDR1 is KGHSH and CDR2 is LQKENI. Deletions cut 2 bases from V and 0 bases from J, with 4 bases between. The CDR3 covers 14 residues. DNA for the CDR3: TGTGCCAGCTCACCAGGGGCAACTAATGAAAAACTGTTTTTT. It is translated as CASSPGATNEKLFF.

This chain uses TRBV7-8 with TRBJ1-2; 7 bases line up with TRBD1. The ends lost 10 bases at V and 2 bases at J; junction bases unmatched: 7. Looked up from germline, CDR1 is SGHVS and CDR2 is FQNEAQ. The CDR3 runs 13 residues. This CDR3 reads CAISGQNNYGYTF. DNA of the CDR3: TGTGCCATATCGGGACAGAACAACTATGGCTACACCTTC. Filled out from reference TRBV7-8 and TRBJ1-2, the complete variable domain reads GAGVSQSPRYKVAKRGQDVALRCDPISGHVSLFWYQQALGQGPEFLTYFQNEAQLDKSGLPSDRFFAERPEGSVSTLKIQRTQQEDSAVYLCAISGQNNYGYTFGSGTRLTVV.

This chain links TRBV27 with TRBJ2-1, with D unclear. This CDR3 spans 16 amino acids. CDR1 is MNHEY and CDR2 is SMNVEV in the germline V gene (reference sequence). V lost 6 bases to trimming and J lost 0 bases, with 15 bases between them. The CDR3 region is CASSPLMASSYNEQFF. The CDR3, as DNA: TGTGCCAGCAGCCCCCTGATGGCCAGCTCCTACAATGAGCAGTTCTTC.

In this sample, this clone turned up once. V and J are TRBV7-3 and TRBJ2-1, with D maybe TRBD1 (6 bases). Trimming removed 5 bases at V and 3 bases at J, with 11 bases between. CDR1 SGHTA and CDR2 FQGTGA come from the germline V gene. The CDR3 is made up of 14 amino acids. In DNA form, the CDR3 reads TGTGCCAGCAGCCCGGACAGAATCTACAATGAGCAGTTCTTC. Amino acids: CASSPDRIYNEQFF.

The CDR3 nucleotides read TGTGCCAGCAGTTTGGGGACAGGGTCCCCCGCGCAGTATTTT. Translating gives CASSLGTGSPAQYF. The chain links TRBV6-6 to TRBJ2-3; 9 nucleotides match TRBD1. Trimming took 4 bases from V and 10 from J; bases not matched to a gene: 9. The CDR3 runs 14 residues. CDR1 and CDR2 (germline): MNHNY, SVGAGI (reference sequence).

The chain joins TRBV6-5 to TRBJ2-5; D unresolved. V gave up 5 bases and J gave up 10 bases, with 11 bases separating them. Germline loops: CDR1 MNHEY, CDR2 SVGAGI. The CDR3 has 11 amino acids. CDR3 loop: CASSTGFRQYF. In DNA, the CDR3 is TGTGCCAGCAGTACCGGGTTCCGCCAGTACTTC.

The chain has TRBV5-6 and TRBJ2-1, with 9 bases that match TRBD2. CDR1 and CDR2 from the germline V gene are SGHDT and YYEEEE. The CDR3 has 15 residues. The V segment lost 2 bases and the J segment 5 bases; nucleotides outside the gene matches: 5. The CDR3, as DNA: TGTGCCAGCAGCTTCCTAGCGGGGTTGGACAATGAGCAGTTCTTC. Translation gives CASSFLAGLDNEQFF.

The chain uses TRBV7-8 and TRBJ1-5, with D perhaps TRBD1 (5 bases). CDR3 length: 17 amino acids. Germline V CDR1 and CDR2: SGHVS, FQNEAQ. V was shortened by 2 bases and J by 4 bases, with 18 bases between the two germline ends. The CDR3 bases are TGTGCCAGCAGCTTAAGGACCGTGGGACCCATGAATCAGCCCCAGCATTTT. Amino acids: CASSLRTVGPMNQPQHF.

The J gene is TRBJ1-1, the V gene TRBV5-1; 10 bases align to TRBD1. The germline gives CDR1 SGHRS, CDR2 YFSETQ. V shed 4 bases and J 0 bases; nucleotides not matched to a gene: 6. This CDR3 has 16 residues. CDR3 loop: CASSPGQGTLNTEAFF. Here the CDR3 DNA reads TGCGCCAGCAGCCCGGGACAGGGGACTCTGAACACTGAAGCTTTCTTT.

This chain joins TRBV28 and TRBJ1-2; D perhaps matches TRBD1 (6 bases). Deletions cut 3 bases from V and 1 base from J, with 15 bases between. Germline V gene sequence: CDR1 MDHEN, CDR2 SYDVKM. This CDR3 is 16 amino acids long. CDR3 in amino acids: CASSLSGGAFNYGYTF. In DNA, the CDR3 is TGTGCCAGCAGTTTGAGTGGGGGCGCTTTTAACTATGGCTACACCTTC.

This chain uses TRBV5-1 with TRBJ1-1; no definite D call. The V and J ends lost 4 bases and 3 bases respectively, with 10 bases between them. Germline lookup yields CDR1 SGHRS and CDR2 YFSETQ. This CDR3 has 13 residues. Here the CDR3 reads CASSTGFDTEAFF. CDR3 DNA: TGCGCCAGCAGCACTGGGTTTGACACTGAAGCTTTCTTT.